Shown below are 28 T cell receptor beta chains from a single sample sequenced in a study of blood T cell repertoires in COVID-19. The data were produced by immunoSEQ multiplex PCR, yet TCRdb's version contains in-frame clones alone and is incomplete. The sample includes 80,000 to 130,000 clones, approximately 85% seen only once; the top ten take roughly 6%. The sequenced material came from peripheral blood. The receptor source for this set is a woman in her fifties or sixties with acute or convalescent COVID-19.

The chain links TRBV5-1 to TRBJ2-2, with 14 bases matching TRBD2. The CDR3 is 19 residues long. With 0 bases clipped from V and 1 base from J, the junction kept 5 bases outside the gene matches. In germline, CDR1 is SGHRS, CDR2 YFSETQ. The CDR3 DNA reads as TGCGCCAGCAGCTTGGCCCCAGGGACTAGCGGGGGGAACACCGGGGAGCTGTTTTTT. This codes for CASSLAPGTSGGNTGELFF.

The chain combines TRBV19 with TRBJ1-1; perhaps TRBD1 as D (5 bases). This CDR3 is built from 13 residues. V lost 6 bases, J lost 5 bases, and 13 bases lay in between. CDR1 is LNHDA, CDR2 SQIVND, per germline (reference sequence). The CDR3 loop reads CASSQGTGTEAFF. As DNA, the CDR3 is TGTGCCAGTAGCCAGGGTACCGGAACTGAAGCTTTCTTT. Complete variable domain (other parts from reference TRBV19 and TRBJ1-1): DGGITQSPKYLFRKEGQNVTLSCEQNLNHDAMYWYRQDPGQGLRLIYYSQIVNDFQKGDIAEGYSVSREKKESFPLTVTSAQKNPTAFYLCASSQGTGTEAFFGQGTRLTVV.

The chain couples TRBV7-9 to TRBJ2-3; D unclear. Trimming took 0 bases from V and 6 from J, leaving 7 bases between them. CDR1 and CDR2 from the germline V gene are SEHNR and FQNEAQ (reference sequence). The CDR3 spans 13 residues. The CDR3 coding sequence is TGTGCCAGCAGCTTAGCTGTCTATGATACGCAGTATTTT. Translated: CASSLAVYDTQYF.

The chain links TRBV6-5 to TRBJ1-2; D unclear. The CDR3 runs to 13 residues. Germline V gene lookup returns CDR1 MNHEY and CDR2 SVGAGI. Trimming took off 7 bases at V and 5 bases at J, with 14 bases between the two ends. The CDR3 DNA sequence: TGTGCCAGCACCCTATCACCGGGATATGGCTACACCTTC. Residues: CASTLSPGYGYTF.

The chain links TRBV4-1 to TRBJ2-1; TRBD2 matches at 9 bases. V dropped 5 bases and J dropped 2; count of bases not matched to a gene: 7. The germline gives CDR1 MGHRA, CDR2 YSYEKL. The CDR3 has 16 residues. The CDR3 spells CASSRGGRETYNEQFF. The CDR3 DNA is TGCGCCAGCAGCAGAGGCGGGAGGGAGACCTACAATGAGCAGTTCTTC.

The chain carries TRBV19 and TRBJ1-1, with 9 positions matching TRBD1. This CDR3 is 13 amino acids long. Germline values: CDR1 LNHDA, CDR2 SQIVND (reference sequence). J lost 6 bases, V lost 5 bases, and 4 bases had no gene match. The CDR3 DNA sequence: TGTGCCAGTAGTCTGGGACAGGGACCTGAAGCTTTCTTT. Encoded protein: CASSLGQGPEAFF. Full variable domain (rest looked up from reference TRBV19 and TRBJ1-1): DGGITQSPKYLFRKEGQNVTLSCEQNLNHDAMYWYRQDPGQGLRLIYYSQIVNDFQKGDIAEGYSVSREKKESFPLTVTSAQKNPTAFYLCASSLGQGPEAFFGQGTRLTVV.

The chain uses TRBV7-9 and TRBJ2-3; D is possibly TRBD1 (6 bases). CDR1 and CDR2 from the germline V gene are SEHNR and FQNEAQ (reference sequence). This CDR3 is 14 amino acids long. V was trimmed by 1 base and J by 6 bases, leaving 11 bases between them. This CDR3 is CASSLGGQKDTQYF. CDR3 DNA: TGTGCCAGCAGCTTAGGGGGACAAAAGGATACGCAGTATTTT.

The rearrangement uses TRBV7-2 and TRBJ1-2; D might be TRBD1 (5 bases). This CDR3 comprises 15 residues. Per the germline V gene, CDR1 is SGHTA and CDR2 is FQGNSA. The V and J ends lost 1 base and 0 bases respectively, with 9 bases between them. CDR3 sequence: CASSLGGGANYGYTF. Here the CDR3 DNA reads TGTGCCAGCAGCTTAGGGGGGGGAGCTAACTATGGCTACACCTTC.

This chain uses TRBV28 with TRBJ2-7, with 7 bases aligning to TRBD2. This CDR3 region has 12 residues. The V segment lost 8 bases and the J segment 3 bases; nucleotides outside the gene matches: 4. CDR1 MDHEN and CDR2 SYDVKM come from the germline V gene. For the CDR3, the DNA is TGTGCCAGCGGACGGGACTACTACGAGCAGTACTTC. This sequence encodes CASGRDYYEQYF. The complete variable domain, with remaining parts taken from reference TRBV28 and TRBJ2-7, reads DVKVTQSSRYLVKRTGEKVFLECVQDMDHENMFWYRQDPGLGLRLIYFSYDVKMKEKGDIPEGYSVSREKKERFSLILESASTNQTSMYLCASGRDYYEQYFGPGTRLTVT.

The CDR3 DNA follows: TGTGCCAGCAGTTTAGATGGCCTCTCGGAGGGTGAAAAACTGTTTTTT. Amino acid sequence: CASSLDGLSEGEKLFF. The rearrangement joins TRBV28 to TRBJ1-4; D remains ambiguous. The CDR3 runs to 16 residues. V gave up 2 bases and J gave up 7 bases, with 17 bases separating them. Germline V gene lookup returns CDR1 MDHEN and CDR2 SYDVKM.

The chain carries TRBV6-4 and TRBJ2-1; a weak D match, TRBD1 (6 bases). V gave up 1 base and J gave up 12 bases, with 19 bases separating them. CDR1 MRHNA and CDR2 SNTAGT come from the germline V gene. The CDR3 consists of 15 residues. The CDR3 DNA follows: TGTGCCAGCAGTGACTTCCGGGACATCTCTTGGGGGCAGTTCTTC. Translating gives CASSDFRDISWGQFF.

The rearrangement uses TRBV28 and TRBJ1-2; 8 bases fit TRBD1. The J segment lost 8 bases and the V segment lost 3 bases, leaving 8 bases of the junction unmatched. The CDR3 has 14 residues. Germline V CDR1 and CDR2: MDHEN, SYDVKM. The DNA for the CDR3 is TGTGCCAGCAGTTTTATGGACAGGGAAGGAGGCTACACCTTC. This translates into CASSFMDREGGYTF.

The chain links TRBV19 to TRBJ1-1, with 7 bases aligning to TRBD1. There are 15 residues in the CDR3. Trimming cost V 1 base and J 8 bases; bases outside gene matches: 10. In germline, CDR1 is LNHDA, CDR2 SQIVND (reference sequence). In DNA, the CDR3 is TGTGCCAGTAGTATAGCCAGGGGACCGGGACAGGAAGCTTTCTTT. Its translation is CASSIARGPGQEAFF.

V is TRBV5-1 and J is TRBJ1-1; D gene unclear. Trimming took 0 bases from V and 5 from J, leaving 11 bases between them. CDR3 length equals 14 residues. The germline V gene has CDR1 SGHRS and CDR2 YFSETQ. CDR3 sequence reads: CASSLGGRGTEAFF. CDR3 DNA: TGCGCCAGCAGCTTGGGAGGGCGGGGTACTGAAGCTTTCTTT.

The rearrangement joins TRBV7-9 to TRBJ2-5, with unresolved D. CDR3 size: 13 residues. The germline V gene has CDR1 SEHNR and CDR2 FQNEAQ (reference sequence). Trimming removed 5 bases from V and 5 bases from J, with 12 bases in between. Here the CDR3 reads CASSNPLFETQYF. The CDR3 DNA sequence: TGTGCCAGCAGCAATCCCCTGTTTGAGACCCAGTACTTC.

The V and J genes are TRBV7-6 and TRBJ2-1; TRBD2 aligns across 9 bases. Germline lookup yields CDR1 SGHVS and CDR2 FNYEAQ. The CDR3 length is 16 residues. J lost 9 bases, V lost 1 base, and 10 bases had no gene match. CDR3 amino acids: CASSLGPAGGVGEQFF. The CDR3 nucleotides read TGTGCCAGCAGCTTAGGCCCAGCGGGAGGTGTAGGTGAGCAGTTCTTC.

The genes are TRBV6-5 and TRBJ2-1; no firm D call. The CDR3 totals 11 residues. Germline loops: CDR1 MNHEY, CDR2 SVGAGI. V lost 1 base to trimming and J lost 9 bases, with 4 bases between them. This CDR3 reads CASSYFGEQFF. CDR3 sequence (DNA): TGTGCCAGCAGTTACTTCGGTGAGCAGTTCTTC.

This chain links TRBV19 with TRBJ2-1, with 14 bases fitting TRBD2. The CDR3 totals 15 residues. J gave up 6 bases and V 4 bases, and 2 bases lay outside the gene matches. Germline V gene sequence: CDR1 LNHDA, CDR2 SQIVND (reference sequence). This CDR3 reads CASSRLAGGGNEQFF. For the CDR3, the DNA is TGTGCCAGTAGTAGACTAGCGGGAGGGGGCAATGAGCAGTTCTTC.

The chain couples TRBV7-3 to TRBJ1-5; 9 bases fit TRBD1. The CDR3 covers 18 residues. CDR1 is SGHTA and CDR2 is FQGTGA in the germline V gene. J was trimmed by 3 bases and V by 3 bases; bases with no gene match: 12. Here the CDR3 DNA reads TGTGCCAGCAGCTTTTCCTTTCCACGGACAGGGGACAATCAGCCCCAGCATTTT. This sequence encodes CASSFSFPRTGDNQPQHF.

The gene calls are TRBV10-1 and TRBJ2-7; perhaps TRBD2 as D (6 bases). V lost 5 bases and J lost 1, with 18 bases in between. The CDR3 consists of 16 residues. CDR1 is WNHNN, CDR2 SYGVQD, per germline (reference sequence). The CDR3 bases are TGCGCCAGCAGTCCTTCAGGGAGGATACTGTCCTACGAGCAGTACGTC. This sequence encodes CASSPSGRILSYEQYV.

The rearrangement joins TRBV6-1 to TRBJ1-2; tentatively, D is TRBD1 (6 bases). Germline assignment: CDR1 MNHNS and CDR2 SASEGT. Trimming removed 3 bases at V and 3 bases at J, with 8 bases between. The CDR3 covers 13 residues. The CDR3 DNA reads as TGTGCCAGCAGTGATACAGGGTACTATGGCTACACCTTC. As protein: CASSDTGYYGYTF.

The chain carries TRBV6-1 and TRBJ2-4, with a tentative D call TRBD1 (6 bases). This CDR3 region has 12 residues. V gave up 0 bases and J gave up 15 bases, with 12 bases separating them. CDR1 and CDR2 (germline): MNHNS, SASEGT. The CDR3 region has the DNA TGTGCCAGCAGTGAAGCGCTTCAGGGGACGTACTTC. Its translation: CASSEALQGTYF.

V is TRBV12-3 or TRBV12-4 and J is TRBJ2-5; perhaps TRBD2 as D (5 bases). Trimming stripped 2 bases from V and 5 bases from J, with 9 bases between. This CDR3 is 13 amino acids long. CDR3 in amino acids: CASSLWTGETQYF. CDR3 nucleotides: TGTGCCAGCAGTTTATGGACGGGGGAGACCCAGTACTTC.

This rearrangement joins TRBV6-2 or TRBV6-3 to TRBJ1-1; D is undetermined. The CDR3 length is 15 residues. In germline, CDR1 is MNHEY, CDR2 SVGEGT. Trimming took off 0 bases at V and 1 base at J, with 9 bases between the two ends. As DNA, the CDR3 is TGTGCCAGCAGTTACTCTTTTCCGAGGAACACTGAAGCTTTCTTT. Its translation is CASSYSFPRNTEAFF.

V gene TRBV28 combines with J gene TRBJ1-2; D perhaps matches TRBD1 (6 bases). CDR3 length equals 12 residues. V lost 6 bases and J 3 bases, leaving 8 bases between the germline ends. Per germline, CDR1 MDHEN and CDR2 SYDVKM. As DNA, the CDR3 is TGTGCCAGCAGCGGGACACACTATGGCTACACCTTC. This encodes CASSGTHYGYTF.

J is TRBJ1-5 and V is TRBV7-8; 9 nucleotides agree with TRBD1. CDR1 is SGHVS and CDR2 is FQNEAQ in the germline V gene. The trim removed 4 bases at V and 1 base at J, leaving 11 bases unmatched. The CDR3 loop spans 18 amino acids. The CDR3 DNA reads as TGTGCCAGCAGCTCGGACAGGGGTTTGGCCCGGAGCAATCAGCCCCAGCATTTT. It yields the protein CASSSDRGLARSNQPQHF.

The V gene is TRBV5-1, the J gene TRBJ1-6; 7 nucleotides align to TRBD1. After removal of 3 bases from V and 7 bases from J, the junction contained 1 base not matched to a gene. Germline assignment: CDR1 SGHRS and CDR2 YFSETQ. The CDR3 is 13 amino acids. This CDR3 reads CASSWDSNSPLHF. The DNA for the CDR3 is TGCGCCAGCAGCTGGGACAGCAATTCACCCCTCCACTTT.

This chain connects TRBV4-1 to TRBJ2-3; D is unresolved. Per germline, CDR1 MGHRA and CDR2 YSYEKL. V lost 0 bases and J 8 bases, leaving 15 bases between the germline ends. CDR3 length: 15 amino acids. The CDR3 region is CASSQDPAASGTQYF. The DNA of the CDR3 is TGCGCCAGCAGCCAAGATCCGGCAGCTTCAGGTACGCAGTATTTT.